These 6 T cell receptor beta chains were all obtained from the same sample, sequenced in a study of T-cell memory formation after mild COVID-19. TCRdb reanalysed the 5' RACE reads using MiXCR and keeps one entry per CDR3 protein. The sample yields about 390,000 distinct CDR3 sequences, approximately 16% seen once. The sequenced sample consisted of PBMCs or a T cell subset sorted from them (not recorded which). The receptors were sampled from a man aged 18 to 30 who had mild COVID-19 (a few samples of this study predate the infection). Cell type and time point are not known.

The J gene is TRBJ2-3, the V gene TRBV20-1; 7 nucleotides line up with TRBD2. This CDR3 has 13 residues. Germline lookup yields CDR1 DFQATT and CDR2 SNEGSKA (reference sequence). This CDR3 is CSAGRAGTDTQYF. CDR3 DNA: TGCAGCGCGGGGAGGGCTGGCACAGATACGCAGTATTTT.

This clonotype was found a few times. The chain employs TRBV7-4 and TRBJ2-7; D might be TRBD1 (5 bases). Trimming cost V 5 bases and J 5 bases, with 19 bases left between them. There are 15 residues in the CDR3. CDR1 is SGHVT, CDR2 SQSDAQ, per germline. CDR3 sequence reads: CASSAQAREPDEQYV. The CDR3 bases are TGTGCCAGCAGCGCCCAGGCCAGGGAACCCGACGAGCAGTACGTC.

This chain uses TRBV18 with TRBJ2-5, with 7 bases matching TRBD1. Trimming cost V 3 bases and J 5 bases; bases outside gene matches: 6. The CDR3 runs 14 residues. Germline CDR1 is KGHSH and CDR2 is LQKENI. CDR3: CASSPNDRAETQYF. The CDR3 DNA is TGTGCCAGCTCACCTAACGACAGGGCGGAGACCCAGTACTTC. Full variable domain (missing parts from reference TRBV18 and TRBJ2-5): NAGVMQNPRHLVRRRGQEARLRCSPMKGHSHVYWYRQLPEEGLKFMVYLQKENIIDESGMPKERFSAEFPKEGPSILRIQQVVRGDSAAYFCASSPNDRAETQYFGPGTRLLVL.

This chain links TRBV5-1 with TRBJ2-7; D gene ambiguous. This CDR3 has 13 amino acids. Trimming removed 0 bases from V and 5 bases from J, with 9 bases in between. In germline, CDR1 is SGHRS, CDR2 YFSETQ. Here the CDR3 DNA reads TGCGCCAGCAGCTTGGGGTCGAACAACGAGCAGTACTTC. Its protein is CASSLGSNNEQYF.

This clonotype has just a few counts. This chain connects TRBV7-2 to TRBJ2-5, with a weak D call TRBD2 (5 bases). Germline CDR1 and CDR2: SGHTA and FQGNSA. The CDR3 extends over 15 amino acids. V was clipped by 2 bases and J by 5 bases, with 15 bases between them. Here the CDR3 DNA reads TGTGCCAGCAGCTTAATGGCGGGTGAGAGGGAGACCCAGTACTTC. Translated: CASSLMAGERETQYF.

CDR3 region: CASSFIVRRRTNTEAFF. Here the CDR3 DNA reads TGTGCCAGCAGCTTCATCGTACGTCGGCGGACGAACACTGAAGCTTTCTTT. This chain joins TRBV11-2 and TRBJ1-1; no definite D call. V shed 3 bases and J shed 1 base, with 18 bases lying between them. The CDR3 has 17 residues. From germline, CDR1 is SGHAT and CDR2 FQNNGV.